Each of the 3 T cell receptor beta chains below was sequenced from the same sample in a study of identical twins. TCRdb re-called the 5' RACE reads with MiXCR, one entry per CDR3 protein. Among under 400,000 distinct CDR3 sequences listed, roughly 9% were seen once. The sample comprised naive T cells sorted from blood. These receptors all stem from a woman aged 45-65 years in good health.

This clonotype was observed at least ten times. This chain uses TRBV24-1 with TRBJ2-1, with D perhaps TRBD2 (6 bases). Trimming stripped 4 bases from V and 6 bases from J, with 15 bases between. Germline CDR1 and CDR2: KGHDR and SFDVKD. The CDR3 consists of 15 residues. The CDR3 sequence: CATSEPGTLRNEQFF. CDR3 DNA sequence: TGTGCCACCAGTGAACCCGGGACTTTGCGCAATGAGCAGTTCTTC.

The chain has TRBV12-3 or TRBV12-4 and TRBJ2-4; D call uncertain. Between the trimmed V and J ends, which lost 2 bases and 1 base, there was a span of 15 bases. The CDR3 extends over 17 amino acids. The CDR3 DNA reads TGTGCCAGCAGTTTAATCGGCACTCTGAGGGCCAAAAACATTCAGTACTTC. This codes for CASSLIGTLRAKNIQYF.

The CDR3 spells CSARNSPSGYTF. The CDR3 nucleotides are TGCAGTGCTAGAAACTCCCCGAGCGGCTACACCTTC. The rearrangement uses TRBV20-1 and TRBJ1-2, with D hard to call. Germline loops: CDR1 DFQATT, CDR2 SNEGSKA (reference sequence). The CDR3 is made up of 12 amino acids. Between the trimmed V and J ends, which lost 2 bases and 8 bases, there was a span of 12 bases.